The clone carrying this TCR beta chain was counted many times. Its antigen is still unknown. V was shortened by 0 bases and J by 7 bases, with 13 bases between the two germline ends. From germline, CDR1 is LGHNA and CDR2 YSLEER. The CDR3 sequence is 14 residues long. The TCR alpha and TCR beta cDNA libraries, bearing sample barcodes and UMIs, were generated by 5'RACE using constant-segment primers. TCRdb reprocessed the 5' RACE reads via MiXCR and lists one record per CDR3 protein. Altogether approximately 350,000 distinct CDR3 sequences are present, 13% to 15% being singletons, with the ten largest covering less than 25%. The sample originates from a study of T-cell memory formation after mild COVID-19. Study at large: The two donors had largely donor-specific TCR clusters.

Study results and limitations: Clones that contracted from day 15 to 85 were balanced CD4/CD8, while later expanders leaned CD4+.

Sequencing was performed on PBMCs or a T cell subset sorted from them (not recorded which). V is TRBV4-3 and J is TRBJ2-7, with D hard to call. The TCR comes from a man aged 18 to 30 who had mild COVID-19 (a few samples of this study predate the infection). Cell type and time point are not known. DNA of the CDR3: TGCGCCAGCAGCCAAGATGGACGTGGTCGTGAGCAGTACTTC. This sequence encodes CASSQDGRGREQYF.